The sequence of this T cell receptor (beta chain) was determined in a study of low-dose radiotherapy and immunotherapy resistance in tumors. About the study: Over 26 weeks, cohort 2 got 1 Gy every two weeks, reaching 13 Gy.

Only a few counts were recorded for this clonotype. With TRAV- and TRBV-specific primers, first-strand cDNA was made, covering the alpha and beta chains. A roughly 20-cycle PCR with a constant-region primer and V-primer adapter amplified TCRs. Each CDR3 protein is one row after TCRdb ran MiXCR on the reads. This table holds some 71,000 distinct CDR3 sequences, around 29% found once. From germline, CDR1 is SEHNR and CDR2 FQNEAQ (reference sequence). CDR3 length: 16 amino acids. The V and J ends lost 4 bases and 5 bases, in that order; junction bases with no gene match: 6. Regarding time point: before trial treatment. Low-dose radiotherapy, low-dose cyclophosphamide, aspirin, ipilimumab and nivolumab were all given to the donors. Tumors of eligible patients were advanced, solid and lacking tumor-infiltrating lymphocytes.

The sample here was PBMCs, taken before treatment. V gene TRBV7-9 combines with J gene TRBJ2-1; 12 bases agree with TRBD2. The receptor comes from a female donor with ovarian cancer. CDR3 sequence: CASSSRGLAGNNEQFF. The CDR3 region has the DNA TGTGCCAGCAGCTCCCGAGGACTAGCGGGGAACAATGAGCAGTTCTTC.